This T cell receptor (beta chain) comes out of a study of T cells in Graves' hyperthyroidism and ophthalmopathy. About the study: Initial diagnosis, before any treatment, was when peripheral blood was collected.

Authors of the study amplified TCR beta CDR3 regions from RNA transcripts. Initially, a first-round RT-PCR of the TCR CDR3 employed the HTBI primer set. Using its own MiXCR run on the multiplex PCR reads, TCRdb lists one record per CDR3 protein. The data hold 94,000 or so distinct CDR3 sequences, with under 65% observed a single time. General study results and limits: Blood also carried most thyroid clonotypes expanded above 0.001.

Germline loops: CDR1 SQVTM, CDR2 ANQGSEA. The CDR3 is 12 amino acids. V was cut by 8 bases and J by 7 bases, with 17 bases left in between. With regard to this clonotype: The target antigen is unknown.

V gene TRBV29-1 combines with J gene TRBJ2-5; D gene unclear. The TCR sequence derives from a woman aged 40-49 years with Graves' hyperthyroidism. The sequencing input was blood. The CDR3: CSQARSGVTQYF. The CDR3 DNA reads TGCAGCCAAGCCAGGTCCGGTGTGACCCAGTACTTC.